The 11 T cell receptor beta chains in this list originate from one sample, sequenced in a study of blood T cells in healthy people across ages (dated by TCRdb to about 2015). The library was built by means of 5' RACE. Instrument used: Illumina HiSeq 2500. A second PCR of about 6 to 12 cycles was run with a J-beta primer mix and a sample-barcoded 5' primer. TCRdb trimmed the raw reads at Q25, called clones with MiXCR and kept productive beta chains. All rows with the same CDR3 protein become a single entry with the most common DNA and genes. The sample table lists some 1,500,000 distinct CDR3 sequences, roughly 43% of them with a count of one. The ten largest clonotypes hold over 3.5% of the sample. The sequenced material came from blood. All receptors come from a woman younger than 35 in good health.

V and J are TRBV5-1 and TRBJ2-1, with 11 nucleotides matching TRBD2. This CDR3 spans 17 amino acids. J gave up 1 base and V 1 base, and 4 bases lay outside the gene matches. Germline CDR1 SGHRS, CDR2 YFSETQ. The CDR3 region is CASSLTSGSSSYNEQFF. The DNA for the CDR3 is TGCGCCAGCAGCTTGACTAGCGGGAGTAGTTCCTACAATGAGCAGTTCTTC.

A few counts support this clonotype. This chain links TRBV9 with TRBJ2-7, with TRBD2 matching 9 bases. Trimming cost V 0 bases and J 0 bases; bases outside gene matches: 4. The CDR3 sequence is 16 residues long. Germline-derived CDR1 and CDR2 are SGDLS and YYNGEE. DNA of the CDR3: TGTGCCAGCAGCGTAGACCCGACTAGCGGCTCCTACGAGCAGTACTTC. Translated, it gives CASSVDPTSGSYEQYF.

This clonotype turned up a few times. The chain has TRBV20-1 and TRBJ2-3; D is unresolved. Trimming cost V 6 bases and J 0 bases, with 13 bases left between them. Germline CDR1 and CDR2: DFQATT and SNEGSKA (reference sequence). This CDR3 region has 14 residues. CDR3 bases: TGCAGTGCCAAAAGTGTCTCTAGCACAGATACGCAGTATTTT. Protein product: CSAKSVSSTDTQYF.

This clonotype was picked up a small number of times. V usage is TRBV5-1 and J usage is TRBJ2-7; tentatively, D is TRBD1 or TRBD2 (7 bases each). Germline CDR1 SGHRS, CDR2 YFSETQ. This CDR3 is built from 14 residues. V was cut by 4 bases and J by 2 bases, with 13 bases left in between. Written as DNA, the CDR3 is TGCGCCAGCAGCGGGGGGGACAGCCCCTACGAGCAGTACTTC. Translating it yields CASSGGDSPYEQYF.

This clonotype was observed many times. DNA for the CDR3: TGCAGTGCCCATAACGAGCGAGAGGCTTGGAATGAGCAGTTCTTC. The encoded protein is CSAHNEREAWNEQFF. The chain combines TRBV20-1 with TRBJ2-1; no reliable D call. CDR1 and CDR2 from the germline V gene are DFQATT and SNEGSKA (reference sequence). There are 15 residues in the CDR3. V lost 6 bases to trimming and J lost 7 bases, with 22 bases between them.

This clonotype was detected ten times or more. The chain couples TRBV7-9 to TRBJ2-1; D gene unclear. Trimming cost V 3 bases and J 4 bases, with 10 bases left between them. The CDR3 sequence is 14 residues long. Germline V lookup: CDR1 SEHNR, CDR2 FQNEAQ (reference sequence). The CDR3 loop is CASSFLARYNEQFF. The CDR3 bases are TGTGCCAGCAGCTTTTTGGCCAGATACAATGAGCAGTTCTTC. Using reference TRBV7-9 and TRBJ2-1 for the parts outside the CDR3, the full variable domain is DTGVSQNPRHKITKRGQNVTFRCDPISEHNRLYWYRQTLGQGPEFLTYFQNEAQLEKSRLLSDRFSAERPKGSFSTLEIQRTEQGDSAMYLCASSFLARYNEQFFGPGTRLTVL.

This clonotype was detected only a few times. V is TRBV24-1 and J is TRBJ2-1, with D unresolved. V lost 10 bases and J lost 2, with 11 bases in between. The CDR3 has 13 residues. The germline CDR1 and CDR2 sequences are KGHDR and SFDVKD. The CDR3 loop reads CATGHPAYNEQFF. The CDR3 DNA reads as TGTGCCACAGGCCACCCGGCCTACAATGAGCAGTTCTTC.

In regard to this clonotype: A read error may account for a junction end that differs from germline. The V call is TRBV7-3, the J call TRBJ2-3; TRBD2 matches at 10 bases. Per the germline V gene, CDR1 is SGHTA and CDR2 is FQGTGA. This CDR3 has 16 amino acids. The CDR3 coding sequence is TGTGCCAGCAGCTCGGGACTAGCGCTGAGGACAGATATGCAGTATTTT. Its translation: CASSSGLALRTDMQYF.

The sample holds a few counts of this clonotype. The J gene is TRBJ2-5, the V gene TRBV4-1; the D is unclear. Germline V gene lookup returns CDR1 MGHRA and CDR2 YSYEKL. This CDR3 has 9 amino acids. Trimming removed 7 bases from V and 6 bases from J, with 3 bases in between. The CDR3: CASTQTQYF. The CDR3 DNA reads as TGCGCCAGCACCCAGACCCAGTACTTC.

This clonotype was picked up a small number of times. The chain links TRBV3-1 to TRBJ2-7; 7 bases map to TRBD2. The ends lost 1 base at V and 3 bases at J; junction bases unmatched: 6. The CDR3 is 15 amino acids. The germline CDR1 and CDR2 sequences are LGHDT and YNNKEL (reference sequence). Here the CDR3 DNA reads TGTGCCAGCAGCCAAGTAACTAGCGCTGACTACGAGCAGTACTTC. Translated: CASSQVTSADYEQYF.

The sample holds a few counts of this clonotype. The CDR3 is CASSHGEDYGYTF. The CDR3 DNA sequence: TGTGCCAGCAGCCACGGGGAGGACTATGGCTACACCTTC. This chain links TRBV14 with TRBJ1-2; no definite D call. V lost 3 bases and J 3 bases, leaving 8 bases between the germline ends. CDR1 is SGHDN and CDR2 is FVKESK in the germline V gene. The CDR3 contains 13 residues.